The T cell receptor (beta chain) described here comes from a study of T cell changes during pregnancy in multiple sclerosis. Assay: immunoSEQ multiplex PCR; the TCRdb copy retains only in-frame clones and omits some. The sample lists roughly 38,000 clones, 91% occurring once. This TCR was recovered from a female donor in good health, enrolled as a control in a pregnancy study. The sample was CD4+ T cells from peripheral blood mononuclear cells, taken after pregnancy.

CDR3: CAISEGTSGGRELFF. CDR3 nucleotide sequence: TGTGCCATCAGTGAAGGGACTAGCGGGGGAAGGGAGCTGTTTTTT. The genes are TRBV10-3 and TRBJ2-2; 14 nucleotides agree with TRBD2. This CDR3 has 15 residues. V lost 3 bases to trimming and J lost 9 bases; unmatched junction nucleotides: 3. CDR1 ENHRY and CDR2 SYGVKD come from the germline V gene.